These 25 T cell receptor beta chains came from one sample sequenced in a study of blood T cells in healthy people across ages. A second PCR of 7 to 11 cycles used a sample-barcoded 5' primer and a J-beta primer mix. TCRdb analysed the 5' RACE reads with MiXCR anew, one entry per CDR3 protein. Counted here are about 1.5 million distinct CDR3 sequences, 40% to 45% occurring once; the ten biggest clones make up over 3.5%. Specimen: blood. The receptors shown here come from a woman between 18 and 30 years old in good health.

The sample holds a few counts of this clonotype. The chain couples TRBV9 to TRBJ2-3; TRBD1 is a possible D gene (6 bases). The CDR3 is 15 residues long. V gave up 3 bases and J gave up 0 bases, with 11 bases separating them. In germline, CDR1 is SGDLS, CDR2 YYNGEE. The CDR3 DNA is TGTGCCAGCAGCGCCGACAGGCCTAGCACAGATACGCAGTATTTT. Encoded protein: CASSADRPSTDTQYF.

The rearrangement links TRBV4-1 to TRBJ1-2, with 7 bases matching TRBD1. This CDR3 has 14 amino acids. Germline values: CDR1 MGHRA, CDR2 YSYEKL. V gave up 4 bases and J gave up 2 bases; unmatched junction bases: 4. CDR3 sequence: CASSRPGQNYGYTF. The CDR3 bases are TGCGCCAGCAGCCGACCGGGACAGAACTATGGCTACACCTTC.

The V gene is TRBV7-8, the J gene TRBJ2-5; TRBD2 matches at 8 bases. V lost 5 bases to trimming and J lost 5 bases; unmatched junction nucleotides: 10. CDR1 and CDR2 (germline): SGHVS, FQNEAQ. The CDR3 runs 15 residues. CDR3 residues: CASSKRLARAETQYF. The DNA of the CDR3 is TGTGCCAGCAGCAAAAGACTAGCGCGGGCCGAGACCCAGTACTTC.

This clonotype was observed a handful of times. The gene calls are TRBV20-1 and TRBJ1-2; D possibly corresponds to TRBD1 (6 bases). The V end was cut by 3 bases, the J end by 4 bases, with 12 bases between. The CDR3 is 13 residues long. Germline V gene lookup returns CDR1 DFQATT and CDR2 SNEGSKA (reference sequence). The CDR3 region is CSASEQGGYGYTF. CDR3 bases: TGCAGTGCTAGTGAACAGGGAGGCTATGGCTACACCTTC.

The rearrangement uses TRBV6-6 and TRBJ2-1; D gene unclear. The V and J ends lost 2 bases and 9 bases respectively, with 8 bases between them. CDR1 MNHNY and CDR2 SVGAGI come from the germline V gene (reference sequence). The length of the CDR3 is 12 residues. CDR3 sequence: CASSYDPLEQFF. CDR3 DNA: TGTGCCAGCAGTTACGATCCCCTTGAGCAGTTCTTC.

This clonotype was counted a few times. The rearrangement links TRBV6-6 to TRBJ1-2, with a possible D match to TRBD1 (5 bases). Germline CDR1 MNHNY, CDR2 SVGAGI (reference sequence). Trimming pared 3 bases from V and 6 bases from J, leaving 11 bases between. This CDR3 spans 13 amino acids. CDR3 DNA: TGTGCCAGCAGTTATCTTCAGGGCCATGGCTACACCTTC. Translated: CASSYLQGHGYTF.

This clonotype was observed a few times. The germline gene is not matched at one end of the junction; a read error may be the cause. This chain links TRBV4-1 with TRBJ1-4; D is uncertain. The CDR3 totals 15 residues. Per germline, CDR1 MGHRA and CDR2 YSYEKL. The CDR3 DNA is TGCGCCAGCAGACAAGATAAGGTGGAGGCTGAAAAACTGTTTTTT. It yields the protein CASRQDKVEAEKLFF.

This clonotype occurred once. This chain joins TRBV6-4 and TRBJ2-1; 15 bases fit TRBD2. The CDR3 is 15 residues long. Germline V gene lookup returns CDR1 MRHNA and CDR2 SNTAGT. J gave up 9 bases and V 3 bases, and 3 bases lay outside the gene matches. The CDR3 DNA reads TGTGCCAGCAGTGAGGGACTAGCGGGAGGAGTTGAGCAGTTCTTC. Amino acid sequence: CASSEGLAGGVEQFF.

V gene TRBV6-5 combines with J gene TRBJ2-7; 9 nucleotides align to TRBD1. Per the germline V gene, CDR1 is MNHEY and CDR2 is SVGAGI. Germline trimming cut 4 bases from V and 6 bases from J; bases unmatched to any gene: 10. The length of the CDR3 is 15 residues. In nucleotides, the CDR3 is TGTGCCAGCAGTTCCCCGGGACAGGGTAGGGGCGAGCAGTACTTC. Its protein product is CASSSPGQGRGEQYF.

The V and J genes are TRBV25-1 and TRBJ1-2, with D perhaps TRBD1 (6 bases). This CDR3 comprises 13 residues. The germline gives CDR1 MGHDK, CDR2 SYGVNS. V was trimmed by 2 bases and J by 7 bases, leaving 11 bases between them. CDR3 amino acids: CASSEGYRAGYTF. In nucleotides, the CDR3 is TGTGCCAGCAGTGAAGGGTACAGGGCTGGCTACACCTTC.

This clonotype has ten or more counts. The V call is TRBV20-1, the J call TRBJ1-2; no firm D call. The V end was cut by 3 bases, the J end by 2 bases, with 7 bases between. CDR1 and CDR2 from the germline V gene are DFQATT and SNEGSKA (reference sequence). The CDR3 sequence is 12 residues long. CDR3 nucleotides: TGCAGTGCTAGGACTGAGAACTATGGCTACACCTTC. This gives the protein CSARTENYGYTF.

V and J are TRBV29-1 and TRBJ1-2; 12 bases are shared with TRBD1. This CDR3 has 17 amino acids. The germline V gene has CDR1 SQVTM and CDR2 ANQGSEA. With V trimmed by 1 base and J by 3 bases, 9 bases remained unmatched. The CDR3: CSVEASPRDRGHYGYTF. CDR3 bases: TGCAGCGTTGAAGCCTCCCCCCGGGACAGGGGGCACTATGGCTACACCTTC.

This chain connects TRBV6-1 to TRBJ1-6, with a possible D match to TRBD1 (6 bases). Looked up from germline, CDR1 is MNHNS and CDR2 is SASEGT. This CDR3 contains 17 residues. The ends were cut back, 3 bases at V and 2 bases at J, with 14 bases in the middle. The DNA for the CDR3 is TGTGCCAGCAGTGAGATCAACAGGGATCCCTATAATTCACCCCTCCACTTT. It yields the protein CASSEINRDPYNSPLHF.

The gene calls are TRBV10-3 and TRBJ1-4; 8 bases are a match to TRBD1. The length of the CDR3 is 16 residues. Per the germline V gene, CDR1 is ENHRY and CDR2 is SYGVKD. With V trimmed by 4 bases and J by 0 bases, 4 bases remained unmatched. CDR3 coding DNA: TGTGCCATCAGTGGGACAGGGCAAGCAACTAATGAAAAACTGTTTTTT. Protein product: CAISGTGQATNEKLFF.

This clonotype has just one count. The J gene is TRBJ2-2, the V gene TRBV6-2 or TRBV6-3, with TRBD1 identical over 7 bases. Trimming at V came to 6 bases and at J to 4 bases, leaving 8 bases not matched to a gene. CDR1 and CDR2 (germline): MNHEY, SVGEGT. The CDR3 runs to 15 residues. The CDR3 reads CASSSTGPGTGELFF. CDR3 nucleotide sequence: TGTGCCAGCAGCTCGACAGGGCCGGGCACCGGGGAGCTGTTTTTT.

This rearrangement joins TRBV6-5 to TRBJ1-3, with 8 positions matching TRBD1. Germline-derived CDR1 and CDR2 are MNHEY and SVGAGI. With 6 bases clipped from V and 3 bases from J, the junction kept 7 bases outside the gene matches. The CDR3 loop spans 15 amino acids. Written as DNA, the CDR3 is TGTGCCAGCAGGATCGGGACAGGTGATGGAAACACCATATATTTT. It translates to CASRIGTGDGNTIYF.

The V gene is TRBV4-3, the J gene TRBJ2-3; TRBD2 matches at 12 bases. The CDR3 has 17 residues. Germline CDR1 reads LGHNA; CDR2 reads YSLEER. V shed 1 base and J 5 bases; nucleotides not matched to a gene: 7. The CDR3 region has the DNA TGCGCCAGCAGCCAAGTTACCCTAGCGGGAGGGAAAGATACGCAGTATTTT. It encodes CASSQVTLAGGKDTQYF.

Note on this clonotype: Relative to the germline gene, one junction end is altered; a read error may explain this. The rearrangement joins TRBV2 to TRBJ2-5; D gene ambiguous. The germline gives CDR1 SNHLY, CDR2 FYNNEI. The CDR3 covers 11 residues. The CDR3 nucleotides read TGTGCCGGCAGTGAAGGGCCCTACGGGTACTTC. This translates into CAGSEGPYGYF.

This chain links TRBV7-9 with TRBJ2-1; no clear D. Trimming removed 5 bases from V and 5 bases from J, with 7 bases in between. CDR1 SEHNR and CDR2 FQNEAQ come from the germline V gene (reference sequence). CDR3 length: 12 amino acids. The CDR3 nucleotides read TGTGCCAGCAGCATAGATCACAATGAGCAGTTCTTC. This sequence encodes CASSIDHNEQFF.

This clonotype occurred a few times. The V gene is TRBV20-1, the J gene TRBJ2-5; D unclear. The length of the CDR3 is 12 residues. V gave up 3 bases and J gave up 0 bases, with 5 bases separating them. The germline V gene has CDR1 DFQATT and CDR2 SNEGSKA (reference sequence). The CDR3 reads CSASGDQETQYF. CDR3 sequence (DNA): TGCAGTGCTAGCGGCGACCAAGAGACCCAGTACTTC.

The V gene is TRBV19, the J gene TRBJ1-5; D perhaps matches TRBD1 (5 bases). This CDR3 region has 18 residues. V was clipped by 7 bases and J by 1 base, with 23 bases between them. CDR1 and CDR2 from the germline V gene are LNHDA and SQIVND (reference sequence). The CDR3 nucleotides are TGTGCCAGTATGGGAGGGGCATTAGGACTAAAAAGCAATCAGCCCCAGCATTTT. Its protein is CASMGGALGLKSNQPQHF.

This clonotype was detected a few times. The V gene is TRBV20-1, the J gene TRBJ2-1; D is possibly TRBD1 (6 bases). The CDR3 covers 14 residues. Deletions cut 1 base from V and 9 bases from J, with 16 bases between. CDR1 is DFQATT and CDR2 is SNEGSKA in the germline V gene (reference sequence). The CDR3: CSARATGSYGEQFF. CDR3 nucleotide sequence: TGCAGTGCTAGAGCTACAGGGTCTTACGGTGAGCAGTTCTTC.

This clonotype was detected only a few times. The CDR3 spells CASSQELRQLPTDTQYF. DNA of the CDR3: TGCGCCAGCAGCCAAGAGTTACGACAGCTACCTACAGATACGCAGTATTTT. The chain links TRBV4-3 to TRBJ2-3, with D perhaps TRBD1 (5 bases). Per germline, CDR1 LGHNA and CDR2 YSLEER. V shed 0 bases and J shed 3 bases, with 16 bases lying between them. The CDR3 contains 17 residues.

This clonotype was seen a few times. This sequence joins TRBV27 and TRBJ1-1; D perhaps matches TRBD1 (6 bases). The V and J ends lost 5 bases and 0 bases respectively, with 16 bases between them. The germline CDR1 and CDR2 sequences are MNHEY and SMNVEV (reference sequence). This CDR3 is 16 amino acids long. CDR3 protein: CASSLQGYLMNTEAFF. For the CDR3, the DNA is TGTGCCAGCAGTCTACAGGGCTACCTAATGAACACTGAAGCTTTCTTT.

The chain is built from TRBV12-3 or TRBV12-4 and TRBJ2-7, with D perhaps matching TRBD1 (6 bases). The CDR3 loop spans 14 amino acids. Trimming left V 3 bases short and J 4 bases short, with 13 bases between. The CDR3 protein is CASSLAGDLYEQYF. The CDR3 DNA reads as TGTGCCAGCAGTTTGGCAGGGGATTTGTACGAGCAGTACTTC.